These T cell receptor beta chains were read from a single sample in a study of neoadjuvant anti-PD-1 for oral cavity cancer. Measured with immunoSEQ multiplex PCR; TCRdb has only the in-frame clones, and not every one. Of just over 65,000 clones listed, roughly 81% are singletons. The sample was PBMCs, taken after nivolumab (anti-PD-1) treatment. The receptors derive from a person aged 40-85 years with oral cavity squamous cell carcinoma. Each CDR3 is given with its conserved first and last residue. A D gene is named only where the DNA matches it firmly. Some rows mark clone size as missing; the rest say once, few, many or name a class of expanded clone.

clone size	V gene	J gene	D gene	CDR3 DNA	CDR3 protein
NA	TRBV6-1	TRBJ2-7	NA	TGTGCCAGCACTGAACGGCAGGGACACTACGAGCAGTACTTC	CASTERQGHYEQYF
NA	TRBV7-8	TRBJ2-1	TRBD2	TGTGCCAGCAGCTTAGCGCGGCGGGAGGCATACAATGAGCAGTTCTTC	CASSLARREAYNEQFF
NA	TRBV5-1	TRBJ2-5	TRBD2	TGCGCCAGCACCCTCGGGGCGGGAGGGGATGGTGGAGAGACCCAGTACTTC	CASTLGAGGDGGETQYF
NA	TRBV11-2	TRBJ1-4	NA	TGTGCCAGCAGCCAGGGATTTAATGAAAAACTGTTTTTT	CASSQGFNEKLFF
once	TRBV4-1	TRBJ2-7	TRBD2	TGCGCCAGCAGCCCATCATACGTCGGACTAGCAGCCTACGAGCAGTACTTC	CASSPSYVGLAAYEQYF
NA	TRBV4-2	TRBJ2-3	NA	TGTGCCAGCAGCCCCCGGGACTCCCCAAGCACAGATACGCAGTATTTT	CASSPRDSPSTDTQYF
NA	TRBV7-2	TRBJ2-1	NA	TGTGCCAGCAGCACGGGACTCCAGCCGCCGGAGCAGTTCTTC	CASSTGLQPPEQFF
NA	TRBV19	TRBJ1-2	TRBD1	TGTGCCAGTAGTGACGCGACAGGGGCCAACTATGGCTACACCTTC	CASSDATGANYGYTF
NA	TRBV4-2	TRBJ1-3	NA	TGTGCCAGCAGCCAAGAACCCCCCGGGAGCTCTGGAAACACCATATATTTT	CASSQEPPGSSGNTIYF
once	TRBV6-1	TRBJ2-3	NA	TGTGCCAGCAGGGAACCATTTAGGGCAGATACGCAGTATTTT	CASREPFRADTQYF
NA	TRBV10-3	TRBJ1-1	NA	TGTGCCATCAGTGGCCTTTCAATGGCGAACACTGAAGCTTTCTTT	CAISGLSMANTEAFF
NA	TRBV5-1	TRBJ1-1	TRBD1	TGCGCCAGCAGGCCTTTCGGGACAGAAGTTGAAGCTTTCTTT	CASRPFGTEVEAFF
NA	TRBV28	TRBJ2-5	TRBD2	TGTGCCAGCAGTTTGTCTGGGCGGGAGGGCGGAGAGACCCAGTACTTC	CASSLSGREGGETQYF
NA	TRBV20-1	TRBJ1-1	NA	TGCAGTGCCGGAGGGGATACTGGAGCTTTCTTT	CSAGGDTGAFF
NA	TRBV14	TRBJ1-1	NA	TGTGCCAGCAGCCCAATCTCGGCTATAGGGAAACGAACAGGGAACACTGAAGCTTTCTTT	CASSPISAIGKRTGNTEAFF
NA	TRBV6-1	TRBJ2-7	TRBD2	TGTGCCAGCAGACTAGCGGGAGCGGACGAGCAGTACTTC	CASRLAGADEQYF
once	TRBV29-1	TRBJ2-5	TRBD2	TGCAGCGTTAGCGGGGGAGAGACCCAGTACTTC	CSVSGGETQYF
NA	TRBV2	TRBJ2-1	NA	TGTGCCAGCAAACCTATGATCTCCTACAATGAGCAGTTCTTC	CASKPMISYNEQFF
few	TRBV10-3	TRBJ1-5	NA	TGTGCCATCAGTGACGAGGGGTGGAATCAGCCCCAGCATTTT	CAISDEGWNQPQHF
few	TRBV19	TRBJ1-1	TRBD1	TGTGCCAGTAGCTATACCCCAGGGGGCCTAGGCACTGAAGCTTTCTTT	CASSYTPGGLGTEAFF
NA	TRBV10-3	TRBJ2-7	TRBD1	TGTGCCATCACGTCCTCGGGACAGGGAGTTCGGGAGCAGTACTTC	CAITSSGQGVREQYF
NA	TRBV5-6	TRBJ1-2	TRBD1	TGTGCCAGCAGCCGACAGGGACCAGATGGCTACACCTTC	CASSRQGPDGYTF
NA	TRBV5-1	TRBJ2-3	TRBD2	TGCGCCAGCAGCGAGCAGACTAGCGGGAGCGGGGGTACGCAGTATTTT	CASSEQTSGSGGTQYF
NA	TRBV27	TRBJ1-4	TRBD1	TGTGCCAGCAGTCTCACAGGGGTTGCAACTAATGAAAAACTGTTTTTT	CASSLTGVATNEKLFF
NA	TRBV11-1	TRBJ2-5	TRBD2	TGTGCCAGCAGCTTGGGACTAAGCCAAGAGACCCAGTACTTC	CASSLGLSQETQYF
few	TRBV7-9	TRBJ2-7	NA	TGTGCCAGCAGCACCTTACGTGCTTACGAGCAGTACTTC	CASSTLRAYEQYF
once	TRBV5-4	TRBJ2-3	TRBD1	TGTGCCAGCAGCTTAATAGGACAGGGCGGTACGCAGTATTTT	CASSLIGQGGTQYF
NA	TRBV11-3	TRBJ2-2	TRBD2	TGTGCCAGCAGCGCGGGACTAGCGCCGACCGGGGGGGAGCTGTTTTTT	CASSAGLAPTGGELFF
NA	TRBV14	TRBJ2-3	NA	TGTGCCAGCAGTCTCCCCTGGGCAGATACGCAGTATTTT	CASSLPWADTQYF
NA	TRBV6-5	TRBJ1-6	NA	TGTGCCAGCCGCAGGGCGGACTCACCCCTCCACTTT	CASRRADSPLHF
NA	TRBV10-3	TRBJ1-1	TRBD1	TGTGCCATCAGGGAGGACAGGGGGACTGAAGCTTTCTTT	CAIREDRGTEAFF
NA	TRBV10-1	TRBJ2-7	TRBD2	TGCGCCAGCAGTGAGGCGACTAGCGGACCCTACGAGCAGTACTTC	CASSEATSGPYEQYF
NA	TRBV6-1	TRBJ2-3	TRBD2	TGTGCCAGCAGTACAGCGGGAGGGCCTGATACGCAGTATTTT	CASSTAGGPDTQYF
NA	TRBV6-1	TRBJ1-5	NA	TGTGCCAGCAGTGAATTGGGTTCTGGAGGATATAGCAATCAGCCCCAGCATTTT	CASSELGSGGYSNQPQHF
few	TRBV27	TRBJ2-2	NA	TGTGCCAGCAGTCCGTACACCGGGGAGCTGTTTTTT	CASSPYTGELFF
NA	TRBV19	TRBJ2-1	NA	TGTGCCAGTAGTATAGATTCAGACTACAATGAGCAGTTCTTC	CASSIDSDYNEQFF
NA	TRBV7-9	TRBJ1-2	NA	TGTGCCAGCAGCTTAGGATGGGATACCGGCTATGGCTACACCTTC	CASSLGWDTGYGYTF
once	TRBV7-9	TRBJ2-5	NA	TGTGCCAGCAGCCCGAGCGTGACCCTGGAAGAGACCCAGTACTTC	CASSPSVTLEETQYF
NA	TRBV4-2	TRBJ2-5	TRBD1	TGTGCCAGCAGCCAAGATCCGGGCAGGGGGAAGGAGACCCAGTACTTC	CASSQDPGRGKETQYF
NA	TRBV2	TRBJ2-7	NA	TGTGCCAGCAGCGGGGCTGGCGAGCAGTACTTC	CASSGAGEQYF
NA	TRBV5-1	TRBJ2-4	TRBD1	TGCGCCAGCAGACCGACAGGGGGCAACATTCAGTACTTC	CASRPTGGNIQYF
NA	TRBV25-1	TRBJ2-1	TRBD2	TGTGCCAGCAGTGACTTAGCGGGAGGGCAGAACAATGAGCAGTTCTTC	CASSDLAGGQNNEQFF
NA	TRBV10-2	TRBJ2-3	TRBD2	TGCGCCAGTGGTCAGCGGGGGAGGGATACGCAGTATTTT	CASGQRGRDTQYF
NA	TRBV4-1	TRBJ2-3	TRBD1	TGCGCCAGCAGCCTCCATGGGACAGGGGGCCAAGATACGCAGTATTTT	CASSLHGTGGQDTQYF
NA	TRBV27	TRBJ1-5	NA	TGTGCCAGCAGGTGGGGGGGAGGGGATCAGCCCCAGCATTTT	CASRWGGGDQPQHF
NA	TRBV11-1	TRBJ2-5	NA	TGTGCCAGCAGCTTAGGCACGGGTACGAGAGAGACCCAGTACTTC	CASSLGTGTRETQYF
NA	TRBV11-2	TRBJ1-2	TRBD1	TGTGCCAGCAGCTTAGAGGGGACAGGGACAGGCTACACCTTC	CASSLEGTGTGYTF
NA	TRBV6-6	TRBJ1-1	NA	TGTGCCAGCACCGAGAAGAACACTGAAGCTTTCTTT	CASTEKNTEAFF
NA	TRBV11-2	TRBJ2-3	NA	TGTGCCAGCAGCTTCACTAGTGCCGGCACAGATACGCAGTATTTT	CASSFTSAGTDTQYF
NA	TRBV27	TRBJ2-7	TRBD2	TGTGCCAGCAGTCCCGCCGGGACTAGCGGATACGAGCAGTACTTC	CASSPAGTSGYEQYF